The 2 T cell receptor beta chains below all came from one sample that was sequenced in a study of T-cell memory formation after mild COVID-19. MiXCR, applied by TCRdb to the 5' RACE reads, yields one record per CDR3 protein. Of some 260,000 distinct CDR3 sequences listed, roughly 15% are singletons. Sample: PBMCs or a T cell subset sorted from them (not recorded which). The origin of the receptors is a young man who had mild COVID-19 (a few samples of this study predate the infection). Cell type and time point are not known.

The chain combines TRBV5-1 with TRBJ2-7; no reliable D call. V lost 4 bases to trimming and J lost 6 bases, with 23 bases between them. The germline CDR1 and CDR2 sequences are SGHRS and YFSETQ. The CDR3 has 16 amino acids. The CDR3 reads CASSPPMVTVCSEQYV. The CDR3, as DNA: TGCGCCAGCAGCCCACCAATGGTAACGGTATGTAGCGAGCAGTACGTC.

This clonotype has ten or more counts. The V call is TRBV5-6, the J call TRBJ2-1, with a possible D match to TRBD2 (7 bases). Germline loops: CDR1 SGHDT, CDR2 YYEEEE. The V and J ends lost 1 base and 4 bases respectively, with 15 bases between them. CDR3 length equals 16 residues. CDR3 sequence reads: CASSLRGGSTYNEQFF. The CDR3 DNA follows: TGTGCCAGCAGCTTGAGGGGGGGATCTACGTACAATGAGCAGTTCTTC. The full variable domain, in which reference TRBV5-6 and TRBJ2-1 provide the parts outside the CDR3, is DAGVTQSPTHLIKTRGQQVTLRCSPKSGHDTVSWYQQALGQGPQFIFQYYEEEERQRGNFPDRFSGHQFPNYSSELNVNALLLGDSALYLCASSLRGGSTYNEQFFGPGTRLTVL.